The present T cell receptor beta chain was sequenced within a study of T cells in Graves' hyperthyroidism and ophthalmopathy. The study, taken as a whole, reports: Appearing also in blood were most of the thyroid clonotypes expanded above 0.001. By a 13 V-J model, ophthalmopathy was set apart from stable hyperthyroidism.

This clonotype showed up many times. Its target is not known. From germline, CDR1 is LGHDT and CDR2 YNNKEL (reference sequence). The V gene lost 1 base and the J gene lost 3 bases, with 12 bases spanning the gap. This CDR3 region has 15 residues. Graves' hyperthyroidism showing no ophthalmopathy progression within 18 months was considered stable. Using RNA transcripts as the source, TCR beta CDR3 regions were amplified. TCR CDR3 regions were first amplified by RT-PCR with HTBI primers. A single record per CDR3 protein comes from TCRdb applying MiXCR to the multiplex PCR reads. This sample has approximately 330,000 distinct CDR3 sequences, with roughly 20% found just once.

This TCR derives from a woman aged 45-65 years with Graves' hyperthyroidism. This chain joins TRBV3-1 and TRBJ1-2, with D possibly matching TRBD1 (5 bases). The sample was blood. The CDR3 loop reads CASSQGWDSYYGYTF. The CDR3 bases are TGTGCCAGCAGCCAAGGGTGGGACTCCTACTATGGCTACACCTTC.